This T cell receptor beta chain was sequenced during a study of identifying expanded T cells in peripheral blood. Looked up from germline, CDR1 is LGHNA and CDR2 is YSLEER. The CDR3 loop spans 14 amino acids. V was shortened by 2 bases and J by 6 bases, with 11 bases between the two germline ends. The table came from immunoSEQ multiplex PCR; TCRdb's copy has only in-frame clones and leaves some out. The table has about 89,000 clones, around 85% seen once. Sequencing was performed on blood. This clonotype was sampled from a person aged 18 to 70 in good health. The chain recombines TRBV4-3 with TRBJ2-1; tentatively, D is TRBD2 (5 bases). The CDR3 loop reads CASSQRTGLNEQFF. The CDR3 nucleotides read TGCGCCAGCAGCCAACGGACTGGGCTCAATGAGCAGTTCTTC.